This T cell receptor (beta chain) appears in the sequencing data of a study of T-cell reconstitution after alpha-beta-depleted transplantation in children. General study results and limits: The high TCRbeta diversity at day 60 in some patients came from surviving recipient T cells and thymic progenitors. By about two months after transplant, alpha-beta T cells reportedly arose from several hundred graft clones that had expanded. T-cell counts and diversity were attributed mostly to newly produced T cells one year after transplant.

This sample's TCRbeta library carried unique molecular identifier barcodes. TCRdb redid the calling of the PCR reads with MiXCR, one entry per CDR3 protein. The sample shows some 180,000 distinct CDR3 sequences, approximately 7% of them seen only once. This clonotype was counted many times. The target antigen is unknown. A junction boundary mismatches the germline segment, possibly from a read error. This clonotype originated in a boy between 2 and 10 years old with acute lymphoblastic leukemia, due to receive a stem cell transplant. The source was PBMCs, collected before TCRalphabeta/CD19-depleted stem cell transplant.

The CDR3 reads CSASGSSEQYF. The CDR3 DNA reads as TGCAGTGCTAGCGGCTCCTCCGAGCAGTACTTC. The V and J genes are TRBV20-1 and TRBJ2-7; D gene unclear. Per germline, CDR1 DFQATT and CDR2 SNEGSKA (reference sequence). The CDR3 contains 11 residues.